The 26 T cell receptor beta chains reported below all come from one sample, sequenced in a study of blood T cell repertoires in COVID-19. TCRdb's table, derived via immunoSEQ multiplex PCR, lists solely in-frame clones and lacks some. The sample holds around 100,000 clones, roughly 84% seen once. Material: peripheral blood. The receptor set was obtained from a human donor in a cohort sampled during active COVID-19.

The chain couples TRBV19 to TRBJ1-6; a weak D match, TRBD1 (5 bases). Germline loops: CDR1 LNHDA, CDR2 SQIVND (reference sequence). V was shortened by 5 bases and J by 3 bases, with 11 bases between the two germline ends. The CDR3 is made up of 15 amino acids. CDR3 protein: CASSGAAGYNSPLHF. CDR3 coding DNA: TGTGCCAGTAGTGGGGCTGCTGGCTATAATTCACCCCTCCACTTT.

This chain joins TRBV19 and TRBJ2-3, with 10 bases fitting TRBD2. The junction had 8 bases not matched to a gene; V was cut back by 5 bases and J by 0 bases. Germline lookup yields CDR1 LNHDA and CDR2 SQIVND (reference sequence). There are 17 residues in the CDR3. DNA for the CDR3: TGTGCCAGTAGTGAAGGACTAGCGGCCCCTAGCACAGATACGCAGTATTTT. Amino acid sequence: CASSEGLAAPSTDTQYF. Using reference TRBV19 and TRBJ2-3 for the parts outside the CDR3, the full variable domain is DGGITQSPKYLFRKEGQNVTLSCEQNLNHDAMYWYRQDPGQGLRLIYYSQIVNDFQKGDIAEGYSVSREKKESFPLTVTSAQKNPTAFYLCASSEGLAAPSTDTQYFGPGTRLTVL.

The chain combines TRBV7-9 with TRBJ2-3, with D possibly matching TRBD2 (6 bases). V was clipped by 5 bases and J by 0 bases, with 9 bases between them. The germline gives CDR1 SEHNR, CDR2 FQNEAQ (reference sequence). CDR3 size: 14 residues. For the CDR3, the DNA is TGTGCCAGCAGCGTCGGGACTAGCACAGATACGCAGTATTTT. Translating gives CASSVGTSTDTQYF.

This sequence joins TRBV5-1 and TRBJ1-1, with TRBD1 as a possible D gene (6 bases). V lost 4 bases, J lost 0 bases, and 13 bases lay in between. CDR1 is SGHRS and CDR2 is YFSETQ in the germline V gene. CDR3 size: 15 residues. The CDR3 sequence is CASSAMGQMNTEAFF. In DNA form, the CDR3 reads TGCGCCAGCAGCGCGATGGGACAAATGAACACTGAAGCTTTCTTT.

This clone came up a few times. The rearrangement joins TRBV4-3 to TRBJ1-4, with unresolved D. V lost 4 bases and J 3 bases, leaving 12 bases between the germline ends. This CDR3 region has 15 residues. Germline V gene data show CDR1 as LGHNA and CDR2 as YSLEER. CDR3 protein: CASSRTLGSNEKLFF. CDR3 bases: TGCGCCAGCAGCCGGACTCTGGGGTCTAATGAAAAACTGTTTTTT.

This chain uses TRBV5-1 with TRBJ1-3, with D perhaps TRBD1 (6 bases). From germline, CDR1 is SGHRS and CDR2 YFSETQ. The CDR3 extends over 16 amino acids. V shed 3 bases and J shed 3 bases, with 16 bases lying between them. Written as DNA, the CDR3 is TGCGCCAGCAGCTCTGGTTCCGGGACAAATGGAAACACCATATATTTT. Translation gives CASSSGSGTNGNTIYF.

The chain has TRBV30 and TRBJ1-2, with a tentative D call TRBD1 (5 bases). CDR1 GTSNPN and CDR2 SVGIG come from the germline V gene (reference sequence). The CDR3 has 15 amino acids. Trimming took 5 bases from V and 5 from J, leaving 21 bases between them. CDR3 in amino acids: CAWAIQGLAIYGYTF. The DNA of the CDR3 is TGTGCCTGGGCAATTCAGGGACTCGCTATTTATGGCTACACCTTC.

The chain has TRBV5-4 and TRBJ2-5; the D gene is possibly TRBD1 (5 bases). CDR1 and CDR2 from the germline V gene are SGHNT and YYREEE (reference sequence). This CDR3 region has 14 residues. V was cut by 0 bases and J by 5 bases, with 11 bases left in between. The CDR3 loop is CASSLGRDGETQYF. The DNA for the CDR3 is TGTGCCAGCAGCTTGGGCAGGGATGGTGAGACCCAGTACTTC.

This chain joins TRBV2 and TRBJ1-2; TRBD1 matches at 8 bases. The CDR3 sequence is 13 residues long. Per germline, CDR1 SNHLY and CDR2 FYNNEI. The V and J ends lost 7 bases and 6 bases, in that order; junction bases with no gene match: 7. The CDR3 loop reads CASTAGGMDGYTF. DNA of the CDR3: TGTGCCAGCACGGCAGGGGGCATGGATGGCTACACCTTC.

CDR3 in amino acids: CASSSMDRGFGYGYTF. CDR3 bases: TGTGCCAGCAGCTCCATGGACAGGGGTTTTGGCTATGGCTACACCTTC. The J gene is TRBJ1-2, the V gene TRBV5-6; 9 nucleotides line up with TRBD1. The ends lost 3 bases at V and 4 bases at J; junction bases unmatched: 10. The CDR3 covers 16 residues. Germline V CDR1 and CDR2: SGHDT, YYEEEE.

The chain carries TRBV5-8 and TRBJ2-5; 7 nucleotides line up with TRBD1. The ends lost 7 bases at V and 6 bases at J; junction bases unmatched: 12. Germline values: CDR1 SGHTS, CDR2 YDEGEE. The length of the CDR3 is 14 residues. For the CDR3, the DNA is TGTGCCAGCTCCCGGACAGGTCTCGGGAAGACCCAGTACTTC. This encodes CASSRTGLGKTQYF.

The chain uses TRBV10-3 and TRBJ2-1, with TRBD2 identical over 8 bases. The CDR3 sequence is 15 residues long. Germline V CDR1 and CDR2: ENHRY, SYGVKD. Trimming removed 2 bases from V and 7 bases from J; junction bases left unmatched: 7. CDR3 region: CAISEGAGGKNEQFF. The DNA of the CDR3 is TGTGCCATCAGTGAGGGGGCGGGGGGTAAAAATGAGCAGTTCTTC.

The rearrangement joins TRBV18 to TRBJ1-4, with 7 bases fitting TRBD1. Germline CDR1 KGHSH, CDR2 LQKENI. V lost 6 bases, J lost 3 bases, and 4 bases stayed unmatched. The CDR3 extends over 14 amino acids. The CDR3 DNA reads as TGTGCCAGCTCCCTCAGGGGGGCTAATGAAAAACTGTTTTTT. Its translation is CASSLRGANEKLFF.

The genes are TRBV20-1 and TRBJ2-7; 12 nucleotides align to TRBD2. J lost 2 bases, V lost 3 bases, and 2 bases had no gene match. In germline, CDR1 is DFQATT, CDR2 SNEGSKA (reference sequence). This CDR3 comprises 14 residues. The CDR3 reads CSASRLAGAYEQYF. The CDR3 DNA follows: TGCAGTGCTAGTCGACTAGCGGGGGCCTACGAGCAGTACTTC.

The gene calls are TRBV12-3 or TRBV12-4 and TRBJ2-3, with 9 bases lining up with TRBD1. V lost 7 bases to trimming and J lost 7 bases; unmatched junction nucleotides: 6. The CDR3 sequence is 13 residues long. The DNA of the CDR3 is TGTGCCAGCACGGGACAGGGCTTAAATACGCAGTATTTT. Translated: CASTGQGLNTQYF.

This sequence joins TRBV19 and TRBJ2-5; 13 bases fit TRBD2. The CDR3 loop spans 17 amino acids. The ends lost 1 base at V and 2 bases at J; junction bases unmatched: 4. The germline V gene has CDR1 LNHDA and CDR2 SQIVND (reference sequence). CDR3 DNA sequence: TGTGCCAGTAGTATAGCTCGGACTAGCGGGGGACAAGAGACCCAGTACTTC. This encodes CASSIARTSGGQETQYF.

The CDR3 DNA sequence: TGTGCCAGCAGCCCCCCGGGACTAGCGAAACGTCGTGAGCAGTTCTTC. It codes for CASSPPGLAKRREQFF. The chain is built from TRBV14 and TRBJ2-1; 10 bases map to TRBD2. The CDR3 is 16 amino acids. CDR1 and CDR2 from the germline V gene are SGHDN and FVKESK. Unmatched junction bases numbered 12, after V lost 4 bases and J lost 9 bases.

The CDR3 sequence is CASSQGSQGLSYEQYF. The CDR3, as DNA: TGCGCCAGCAGCCAAGGCTCACAGGGTCTCTCCTACGAGCAGTACTTC. This sequence joins TRBV4-1 and TRBJ2-7; possibly TRBD1 for D (6 bases). The ends were cut back, 1 base at V and 0 bases at J, with 13 bases in the middle. The CDR3 sequence is 16 residues long. Per the germline V gene, CDR1 is MGHRA and CDR2 is YSYEKL.

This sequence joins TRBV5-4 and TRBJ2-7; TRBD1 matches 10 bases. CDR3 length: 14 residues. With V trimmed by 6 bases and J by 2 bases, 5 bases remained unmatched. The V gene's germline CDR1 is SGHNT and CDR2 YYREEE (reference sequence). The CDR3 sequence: CASTKDRGPYEQYF. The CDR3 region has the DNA TGTGCCAGCACCAAAGACAGGGGGCCCTACGAGCAGTACTTC.

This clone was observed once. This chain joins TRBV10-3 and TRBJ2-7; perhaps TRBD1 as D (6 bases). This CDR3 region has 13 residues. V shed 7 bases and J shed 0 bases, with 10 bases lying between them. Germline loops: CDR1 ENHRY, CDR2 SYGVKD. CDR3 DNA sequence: TGTGCCATCAACAGGGACAACTCCTACGAGCAGTACTTC. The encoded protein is CAINRDNSYEQYF.

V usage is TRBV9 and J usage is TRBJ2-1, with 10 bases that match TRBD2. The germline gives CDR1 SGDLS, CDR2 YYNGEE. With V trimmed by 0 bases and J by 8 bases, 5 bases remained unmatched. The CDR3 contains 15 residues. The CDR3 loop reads CASSVAASGGYEQFF. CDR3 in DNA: TGTGCCAGCAGCGTAGCGGCTAGCGGGGGCTATGAGCAGTTCTTC.

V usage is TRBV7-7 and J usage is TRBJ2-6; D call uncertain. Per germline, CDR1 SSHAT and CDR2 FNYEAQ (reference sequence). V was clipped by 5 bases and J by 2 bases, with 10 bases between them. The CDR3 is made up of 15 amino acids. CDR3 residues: CASSPSGAGANVLTF. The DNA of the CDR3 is TGTGCCAGCAGCCCCTCCGGTGCTGGGGCCAACGTCCTGACTTTC.

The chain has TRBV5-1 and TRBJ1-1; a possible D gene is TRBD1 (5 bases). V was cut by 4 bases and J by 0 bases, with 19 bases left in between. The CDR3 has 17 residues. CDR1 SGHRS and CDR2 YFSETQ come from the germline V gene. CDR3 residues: CASSGPDNYPMNTEAFF. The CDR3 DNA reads TGCGCCAGCAGCGGTCCGGACAACTATCCGATGAACACTGAAGCTTTCTTT.

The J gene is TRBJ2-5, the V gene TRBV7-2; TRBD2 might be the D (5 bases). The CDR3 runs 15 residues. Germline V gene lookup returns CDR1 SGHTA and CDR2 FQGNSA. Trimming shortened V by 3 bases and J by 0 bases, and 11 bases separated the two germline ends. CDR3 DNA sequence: TGTGCCAGCAGCTTTTTCACGGGAAACCAAGAGACCCAGTACTTC. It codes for CASSFFTGNQETQYF.

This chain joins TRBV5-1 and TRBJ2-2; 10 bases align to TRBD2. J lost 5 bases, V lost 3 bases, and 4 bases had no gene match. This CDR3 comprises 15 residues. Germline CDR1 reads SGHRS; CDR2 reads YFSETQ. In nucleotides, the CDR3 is TGCGCCAGCAGCTCAGCGGGACTAGCGACCGGGGAGCTGTTTTTT. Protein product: CASSSAGLATGELFF.

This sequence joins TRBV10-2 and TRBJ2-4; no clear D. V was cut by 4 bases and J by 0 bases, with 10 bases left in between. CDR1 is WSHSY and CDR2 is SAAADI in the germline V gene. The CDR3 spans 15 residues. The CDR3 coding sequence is TGCGCCAGCAGTGGAACTACTCTAGCCAAAAACATTCAGTACTTC. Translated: CASSGTTLAKNIQYF.